The 30 T cell receptor beta chains below were found in one sample sequenced in a study of blood T cell repertoires in COVID-19. TCRdb's table, derived via immunoSEQ multiplex PCR, lists solely in-frame clones and lacks some. The repertoire holds 270,000 or so clones, with over 75% as singletons. Sample: peripheral blood. Source of these receptors: a human donor in a cohort sampled during active COVID-19.

The rearrangement links TRBV20-1 to TRBJ2-5; weak D call: TRBD2 (5 bases). CDR1 is DFQATT and CDR2 is SNEGSKA in the germline V gene (reference sequence). This CDR3 is built from 9 residues. The V gene lost 3 bases and the J gene lost 11 bases, with 7 bases spanning the gap. CDR3 sequence (DNA): TGCAGTGCTAGGGACTCGCAGTACTTC. It translates to CSARDSQYF.

This clone was recorded only once. V is TRBV7-3 and J is TRBJ1-6; D ambiguous. Germline loops: CDR1 SGHTA, CDR2 FQGTGA. V gave up 4 bases and J gave up 8 bases, with 9 bases separating them. The CDR3 contains 13 residues. CDR3 region: CASSSNRDSPLHF. In nucleotides, the CDR3 is TGTGCCAGCAGCTCCAATCGGGATTCACCCCTCCACTTT.

In this sample, this clone turned up a few times. The chain couples TRBV2 to TRBJ1-1; D remains unclear. V lost 5 bases and J lost 2, with 12 bases in between. The CDR3 is 14 residues long. The germline gives CDR1 SNHLY, CDR2 FYNNEI. CDR3 DNA sequence: TGTGCCAGCAGTCAATTCTACGTTAACACTGAAGCTTTCTTT. It translates to CASSQFYVNTEAFF.

This clone was observed once. The chain employs TRBV5-6 and TRBJ2-5; 9 bases align to TRBD1. Germline V CDR1 and CDR2: SGHDT, YYEEEE. The CDR3 contains 15 residues. Trimming cost V 4 bases and J 5 bases; bases outside gene matches: 9. The CDR3 sequence is CASSPGQGDVETQYF. The DNA for the CDR3 is TGTGCCAGCAGCCCGGGACAGGGAGACGTTGAGACCCAGTACTTC.

V is TRBV15 and J is TRBJ1-1; 8 bases map to TRBD1. The trim removed 3 bases at V and 1 base at J, leaving 4 bases unmatched. Germline lookup yields CDR1 LNHNV and CDR2 YYDKDF (reference sequence). This CDR3 is 15 amino acids long. The DNA for the CDR3 is TGTGCCACCAGCAGCAAAACAGGGGGGAACACTGAAGCTTTCTTT. Its protein is CATSSKTGGNTEAFF.

This sequence joins TRBV7-8 and TRBJ1-3; D is undetermined. Germline lookup yields CDR1 SGHVS and CDR2 FQNEAQ. The CDR3 spans 12 residues. V dropped 5 bases and J dropped 3 bases, with 5 bases sitting between them. The CDR3 coding sequence is TGTGCCAGCAGCCTCAGTGGAAACACCATATATTTT. Amino acid sequence: CASSLSGNTIYF. Supplemented by reference TRBV7-8 and TRBJ1-3, the full variable domain reads GAGVSQSPRYKVAKRGQDVALRCDPISGHVSLFWYQQALGQGPEFLTYFQNEAQLDKSGLPSDRFFAERPEGSVSTLKIQRTQQEDSAVYLCASSLSGNTIYFGEGSWLTVV.

This chain joins TRBV5-1 and TRBJ2-5; weak D call: TRBD2 (5 bases). The CDR3 totals 13 residues. V lost 7 bases and J lost 5, with 15 bases in between. CDR1 is SGHRS, CDR2 YFSETQ, per germline. DNA of the CDR3: TGCGCCAGCCGTTTCTCCGGGGTGGAGACCCAGTACTTC. It yields the protein CASRFSGVETQYF.

This chain connects TRBV28 to TRBJ2-1; 10 positions match TRBD2. With V trimmed by 6 bases and J by 7 bases, 9 bases remained unmatched. In germline, CDR1 is MDHEN, CDR2 SYDVKM. This CDR3 has 15 amino acids. The CDR3 DNA reads TGTGCCAGCAGGGCTTCTAGCGGGAGCTTGAATGAGCAGTTCTTC. This encodes CASRASSGSLNEQFF.

The chain carries TRBV5-1 and TRBJ2-3, with D tentatively TRBD2 (5 bases). CDR1 SGHRS and CDR2 YFSETQ come from the germline V gene. This CDR3 is 17 amino acids long. The V end was cut by 4 bases, the J end by 1 base, with 19 bases between. CDR3 nucleotide sequence: TGCGCCAGCAGCCTACCAAGCTCCGGGGTCGGCACAGATACGCAGTATTTT. The encoded protein is CASSLPSSGVGTDTQYF.

V and J are TRBV3-1 (or the pseudogene TRBV3-2) and TRBJ1-2; 10 bases are shared with TRBD1. Germline V lookup: CDR1 LGHDT, CDR2 YNNKEL (reference sequence). Trimming took 4 bases from V and 7 from J; bases not matched to a gene: 3. The CDR3 is made up of 13 amino acids. The CDR3 protein is CASSLRQGAGYTF. DNA of the CDR3: TGTGCCAGCAGCCTCAGACAGGGGGCTGGCTACACCTTC.

The chain recombines TRBV27 with TRBJ2-5; D is possibly TRBD2 (5 bases). Trimming shortened V by 1 base and J by 7 bases, and 34 bases separated the two germline ends. The CDR3 covers 21 residues. CDR1 and CDR2 (germline): MNHEY, SMNVEV (reference sequence). The DNA for the CDR3 is TGTGCCAGCAGTTTATATCCCATAGTCAACACAAGGACCCATCGTGGAGGGACCCAGTACTTC. Translation gives CASSLYPIVNTRTHRGGTQYF.

This clone appeared a single time. The chain combines TRBV13 with TRBJ2-2; 12 bases align to TRBD2. V trimming: 5 bases; J trimming: 4 bases; junction bases outside the gene matches: 5. Germline assignment: CDR1 PRHDT and CDR2 FYEKMQ (reference sequence). There are 16 residues in the CDR3. CDR3 in DNA: TGTGCCAGCAGCCCCGGACTAGCGGGATCCACCGGGGAGCTGTTTTTT. It specifies CASSPGLAGSTGELFF.

This clone was seen a few times. The gene calls are TRBV7-2 and TRBJ1-4, with D uncertain. Between the trimmed V and J ends, which lost 8 bases and 6 bases, there was a span of 13 bases. Germline loops: CDR1 SGHTA, CDR2 FQGNSA. The CDR3 covers 13 residues. CDR3 nucleotides: TGTGCCAGCGCGAGGGCCCGAGATGAAAAACTGTTTTTT. It encodes CASARARDEKLFF.

This chain joins TRBV6-5 and TRBJ2-2; 9 bases align to TRBD1. The V gene's germline CDR1 is MNHEY and CDR2 SVGAGI. V shed 6 bases, J shed 7 bases, and the junction held 9 bases outside the gene matches. This CDR3 has 15 residues. In DNA form, the CDR3 reads TGTGCCAGCAGGCAACAGGGGGCGCCCGTCGGGGAGCTGTTTTTT. This codes for CASRQQGAPVGELFF.

The chain recombines TRBV2 with TRBJ2-1; 7 nucleotides agree with TRBD2. CDR3 length: 12 amino acids. In germline, CDR1 is SNHLY, CDR2 FYNNEI. Germline trimming cut 6 bases from V and 10 bases from J; bases unmatched to any gene: 6. The CDR3 region is CASRRLASEQFF. CDR3 bases: TGTGCCAGCAGGAGACTAGCTAGCGAGCAGTTCTTC.

This chain uses TRBV12-3 or TRBV12-4 with TRBJ1-2, with no clear D. V was pared by 6 bases and J by 2 bases, with 10 bases between. This CDR3 contains 13 residues. The CDR3 sequence is CASSSTVNYGYTF. DNA of the CDR3: TGTGCCAGCAGCTCCACAGTGAACTATGGCTACACCTTC.

This chain connects TRBV18 to TRBJ2-7; 13 bases are shared with TRBD2. The J segment lost 7 bases and the V segment lost 3 bases, leaving 6 bases of the junction unmatched. The CDR3 covers 15 residues. Germline CDR1 KGHSH, CDR2 LQKENI. The CDR3 DNA is TGTGCCAGCTCACCTCCCGGGACTAGCGGGGCTGAGCAGTACTTC. Residues: CASSPPGTSGAEQYF.

The J gene is TRBJ2-3, the V gene TRBV6-4; 12 bases line up with TRBD2. CDR3 size: 17 residues. Germline assignment: CDR1 MRHNA and CDR2 SNTAGT. Trimming cost V 2 bases and J 5 bases; bases outside gene matches: 8. The CDR3 sequence: CASSDTLLAGGGDTQYF. For the CDR3, the DNA is TGTGCCAGCAGTGACACCCTACTAGCGGGAGGAGGAGATACGCAGTATTTT.

V and J are TRBV19 and TRBJ2-7; possible D gene TRBD2, 5 bases. CDR1 and CDR2 (germline): LNHDA, SQIVND (reference sequence). Trimming took 6 bases from V and 3 from J, leaving 12 bases between them. The CDR3 is 13 residues long. In DNA form, the CDR3 reads TGTGCCAGTAGCCAACTAGTGAACTACGAGCAGTACTTC. It is translated as CASSQLVNYEQYF.

The genes are TRBV7-8 and TRBJ2-7, with 8 bases lining up with TRBD2. CDR3 length: 16 residues. The trim removed 1 base at V and 2 bases at J, leaving 7 bases unmatched. Germline V lookup: CDR1 SGHVS, CDR2 FQNEAQ. The CDR3: CASSLVLAGGAYEQYF. The CDR3 DNA reads TGTGCCAGCAGCTTAGTCCTAGCGGGTGGTGCCTACGAGCAGTACTTC.

The V and J genes are TRBV28 and TRBJ1-2; no reliable D call. V dropped 8 bases and J dropped 4 bases, with 8 bases sitting between them. CDR1 and CDR2 (germline): MDHEN, SYDVKM. This CDR3 region has 11 residues. The CDR3 DNA is TGTGCCAGCGGAGTTGGCTATGGCTACACCTTC. This sequence encodes CASGVGYGYTF.

V is TRBV2 and J is TRBJ2-3, with a possible D match to TRBD2 (5 bases). The CDR3 extends over 14 amino acids. V lost 9 bases and J 2 bases, leaving 15 bases between the germline ends. Germline assignment: CDR1 SNHLY and CDR2 FYNNEI. Here the CDR3 DNA reads TGTGCCAGTGGCCTAGCAGACCACACAGATACGCAGTATTTT. Protein sequence: CASGLADHTDTQYF.

The rearrangement links TRBV3-1 (or the pseudogene TRBV3-2) to TRBJ2-1; 8 bases line up with TRBD2. This CDR3 contains 14 residues. J was trimmed by 7 bases and V by 8 bases; bases with no gene match: 10. CDR1 and CDR2 (germline): LGHDT, YNNKEL (reference sequence). This CDR3 is CASRPSGRGNEQFF. In DNA, the CDR3 is TGTGCCAGCCGGCCAAGCGGGAGAGGGAATGAGCAGTTCTTC.

The J gene is TRBJ2-1, the V gene TRBV3-1 (or the pseudogene TRBV3-2); TRBD1 might be the D (6 bases). V was shortened by 3 bases and J by 14 bases, with 14 bases between the two germline ends. Germline V lookup: CDR1 LGHDT, CDR2 YNNKEL (reference sequence). This CDR3 has 12 residues. The CDR3 bases are TGTGCCAGCAGCCACAACAGGGAAGTTGAGTTCTTC. Translated, it gives CASSHNREVEFF.

V and J are TRBV5-8 and TRBJ1-4; 7 bases agree with TRBD1. The germline V gene encodes CDR1 SGHTS and CDR2 YDEGEE. CDR3 length: 16 amino acids. Unmatched junction bases numbered 11, after V lost 2 bases and J lost 7 bases. The CDR3 DNA reads TGTGCCAGCAGCTTCCGATCGACAGGGTATCGTGAAAAACTGTTTTTT. Protein product: CASSFRSTGYREKLFF.

The chain joins TRBV20-1 to TRBJ2-4; D may be TRBD1 (6 bases). The CDR3 consists of 14 residues. V dropped 3 bases and J dropped 6 bases, with 15 bases sitting between them. The germline gives CDR1 DFQATT, CDR2 SNEGSKA (reference sequence). CDR3 sequence reads: CSASRRGWRNIQYF. In nucleotides, the CDR3 is TGCAGTGCTAGTAGAAGGGGGTGGCGAAACATTCAGTACTTC.

This clone was detected only once. The chain couples TRBV30 to TRBJ1-4; 7 bases line up with TRBD1. Germline-derived CDR1 and CDR2 are GTSNPN and SVGIG (reference sequence). This CDR3 comprises 15 residues. The junction had 10 bases not matched to a gene; V was cut back by 5 bases and J by 4 bases. Written as DNA, the CDR3 is TGTGCCTGGGCTTATGGGACAGCGAGTAATGAAAAACTGTTTTTT. This codes for CAWAYGTASNEKLFF.

This chain connects TRBV2 to TRBJ2-7; 13 positions agree with TRBD2. The CDR3 loop spans 17 amino acids. In germline, CDR1 is SNHLY, CDR2 FYNNEI. With V trimmed by 6 bases and J by 1 base, 9 bases remained unmatched. Here the CDR3 reads CASSPIGLAGVSYEQYF. CDR3 sequence (DNA): TGTGCCAGCAGCCCTATTGGACTAGCGGGAGTGTCCTACGAGCAGTACTTC.

This sequence joins TRBV11-2 and TRBJ2-7; D is perhaps TRBD2 (6 bases). CDR3 length: 13 amino acids. The V gene's germline CDR1 is SGHAT and CDR2 FQNNGV. V was trimmed by 8 bases and J by 8 bases, leaving 19 bases between them. The CDR3 is CASGTTTTSQQYF. The CDR3 nucleotides read TGTGCCAGCGGCACCACAACTACTAGCCAGCAGTACTTC. Drawing the rest from reference TRBV11-2 and TRBJ2-7, the complete variable domain is EAGVAQSPRYKIIEKRQSVAFWCNPISGHATLYWYQQILGQGPKLLIQFQNNGVVDDSQLPKDRFSAERLKGVDSTLKIQPAKLEDSAVYLCASGTTTTSQQYFGPGTRLTVT.

V gene TRBV7-9 combines with J gene TRBJ2-1; 8 bases are a match to TRBD2. Germline V gene data show CDR1 as SEHNR and CDR2 as FQNEAQ (reference sequence). The CDR3 has 15 residues. V dropped 1 base and J dropped 4; count of bases not matched to a gene: 3. CDR3 coding DNA: TGTGCCAGCAGCTTAGACAGCGGGAGTTACAATGAGCAGTTCTTC. It codes for CASSLDSGSYNEQFF. Full variable domain (rest looked up from reference TRBV7-9 and TRBJ2-1): DTGVSQNPRHKITKRGQNVTFRCDPISEHNRLYWYRQTLGQGPEFLTYFQNEAQLEKSRLLSDRFSAERPKGSFSTLEIQRTEQGDSAMYLCASSLDSGSYNEQFFGPGTRLTVL.